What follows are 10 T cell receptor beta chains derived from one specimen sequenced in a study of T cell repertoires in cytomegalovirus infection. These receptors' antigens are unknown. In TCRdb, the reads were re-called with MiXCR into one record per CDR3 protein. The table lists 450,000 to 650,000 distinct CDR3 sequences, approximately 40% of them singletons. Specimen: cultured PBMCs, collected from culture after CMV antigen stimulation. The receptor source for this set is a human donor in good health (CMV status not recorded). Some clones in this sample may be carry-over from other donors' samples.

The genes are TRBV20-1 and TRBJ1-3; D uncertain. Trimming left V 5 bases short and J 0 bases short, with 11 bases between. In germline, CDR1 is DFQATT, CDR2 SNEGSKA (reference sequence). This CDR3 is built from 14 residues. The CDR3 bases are TGCAGTGCTCCGCGATCTAACTCTGGAAACACCATATATTTT. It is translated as CSAPRSNSGNTIYF.

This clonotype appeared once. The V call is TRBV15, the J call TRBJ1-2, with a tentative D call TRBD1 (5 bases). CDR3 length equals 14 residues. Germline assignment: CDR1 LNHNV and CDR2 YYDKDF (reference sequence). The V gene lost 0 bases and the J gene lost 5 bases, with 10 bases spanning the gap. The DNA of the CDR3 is TGTGCCACCAGCAGAGAGGTCGGGGCTTATGGCTACACCTTC. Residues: CATSREVGAYGYTF.

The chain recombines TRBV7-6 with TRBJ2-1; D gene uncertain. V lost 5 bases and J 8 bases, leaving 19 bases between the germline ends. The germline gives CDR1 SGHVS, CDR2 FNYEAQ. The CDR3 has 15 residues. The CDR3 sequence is CASSPSVARMDEQFF. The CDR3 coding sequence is TGTGCCAGCAGCCCCTCCGTTGCCCGGATGGATGAGCAGTTCTTC.

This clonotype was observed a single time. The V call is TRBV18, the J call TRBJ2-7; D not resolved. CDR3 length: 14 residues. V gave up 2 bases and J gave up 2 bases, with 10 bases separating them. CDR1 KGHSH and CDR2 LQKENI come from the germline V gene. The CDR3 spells CASSPVDGTYEQYF. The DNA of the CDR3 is TGTGCCAGCTCACCAGTGGACGGTACCTACGAGCAGTACTTC. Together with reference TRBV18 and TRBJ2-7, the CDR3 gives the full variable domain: NAGVMQNPRHLVRRRGQEARLRCSPMKGHSHVYWYRQLPEEGLKFMVYLQKENIIDESGMPKERFSAEFPKEGPSILRIQQVVRGDSAAYFCASSPVDGTYEQYFGPGTRLTVT.

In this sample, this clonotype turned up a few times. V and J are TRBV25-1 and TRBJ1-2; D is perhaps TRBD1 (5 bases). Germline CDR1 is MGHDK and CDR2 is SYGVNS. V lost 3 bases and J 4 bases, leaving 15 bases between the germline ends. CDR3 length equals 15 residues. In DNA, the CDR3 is TGTGCCAGCAGTGAGGAGTCGGGGGGAATCTATGGCTACACCTTC. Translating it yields CASSEESGGIYGYTF.

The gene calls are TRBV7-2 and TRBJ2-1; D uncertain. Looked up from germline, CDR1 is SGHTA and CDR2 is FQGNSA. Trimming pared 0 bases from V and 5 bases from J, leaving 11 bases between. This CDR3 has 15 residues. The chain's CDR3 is CASSLAIYRNNEQFF. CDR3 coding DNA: TGTGCCAGCAGCTTAGCGATTTACCGCAACAATGAGCAGTTCTTC. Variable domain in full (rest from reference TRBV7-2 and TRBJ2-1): GAGVSQSPSNKVTEKGKDVELRCDPISGHTALYWYRQSLGQGLEFLIYFQGNSAPDKSGLPSDRFSAERTGGSVSTLTIQRTQQEDSAVYLCASSLAIYRNNEQFFGPGTRLTVL.

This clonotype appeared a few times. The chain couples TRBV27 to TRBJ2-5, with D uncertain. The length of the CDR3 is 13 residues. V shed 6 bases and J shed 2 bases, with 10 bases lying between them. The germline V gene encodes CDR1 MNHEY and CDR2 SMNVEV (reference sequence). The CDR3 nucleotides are TGTGCCAGCAGGCCCTGGGGACAAGAGACCCAGTACTTC. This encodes CASRPWGQETQYF.

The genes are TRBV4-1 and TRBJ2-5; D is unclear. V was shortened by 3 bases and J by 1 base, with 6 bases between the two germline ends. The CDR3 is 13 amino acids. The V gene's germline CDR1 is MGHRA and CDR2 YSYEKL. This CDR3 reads CASSQAVQETQYF. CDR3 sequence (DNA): TGCGCCAGCAGCCAGGCAGTCCAAGAGACCCAGTACTTC.

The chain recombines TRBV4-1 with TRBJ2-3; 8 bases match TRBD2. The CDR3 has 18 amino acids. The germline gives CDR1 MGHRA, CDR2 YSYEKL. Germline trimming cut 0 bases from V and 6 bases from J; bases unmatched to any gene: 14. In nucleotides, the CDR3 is TGCGCCAGCAGCCAAGATATCCCCCTCGGGACTAGGTTTGATACGCAGTATTTT. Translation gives CASSQDIPLGTRFDTQYF.

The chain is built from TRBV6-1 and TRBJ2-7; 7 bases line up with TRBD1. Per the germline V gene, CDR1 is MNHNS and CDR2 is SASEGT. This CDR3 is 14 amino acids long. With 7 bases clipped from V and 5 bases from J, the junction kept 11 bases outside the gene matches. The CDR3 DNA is TGTGCCAGCACCACCCTGACAGGGTGGAACGAGCAGTACTTC. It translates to CASTTLTGWNEQYF.